This T cell receptor beta chain was identified during a study of blood T cell repertoires in COVID-19. On the study more broadly: T cells, B-cell-depleted T cells, or PBMCs supplied cDNA or gDNA.

Allocation to cohorts depended on clinical history reported by the participants. Trimming took 3 bases from V and 1 from J, leaving 13 bases between them. This CDR3 comprises 15 residues. CDR1 and CDR2 from the germline V gene are SGHAT and FQNNGV. TCRdb's copy holds only in-frame clones and misses some; the assay was immunoSEQ multiplex PCR. In the table there are hundreds of thousands of clones, approximately 90% of which are singletons. The sequence was collected from a woman between 40 and 55 years old who had recovered from COVID-19. Sequenced sample: PBMCs or T cells enriched from blood (not recorded which). The chain couples TRBV11-2 to TRBJ2-7; D is possibly TRBD1 (7 bases). Here the CDR3 reads CASSLGGQSSYEQYF. As DNA, the CDR3 is TGTGCCAGCAGCTTGGGGGGACAGTCTTCCTACGAGCAGTACTTC. Drawing the rest from reference TRBV11-2 and TRBJ2-7, the complete variable domain is EAGVAQSPRYKIIEKRQSVAFWCNPISGHATLYWYQQILGQGPKLLIQFQNNGVVDDSQLPKDRFSAERLKGVDSTLKIQPAKLEDSAVYLCASSLGGQSSYEQYFGPGTRLTVT.